Below, one TCR beta chain is given with its context. What it binds is not known. The sample belongs to a study of response to subunit inactivated influenza vaccine. V was cut by 4 bases and J by 2 bases, with 8 bases left in between. Per germline, CDR1 MRHNA and CDR2 SNTAGT. CDR3 length: 13 amino acids. TCRdb re-derived calls from the RT-PCR reads in MiXCR, one entry per CDR3 protein. The sample has about half a million distinct CDR3 sequences; approximately 11% are singletons. Points from the study as a whole: Every seasonal influenza vaccination brings in few new T cells, the authors suggested.

The receptor comes from a man between 45 and 60 years old who received an inactivated influenza vaccine. The sample in question was PBMCs from blood, obtained more than 35 days after vaccination. The chain is built from TRBV6-4 and TRBJ1-1; D not resolved. The CDR3 sequence: CASSASGNTEAFF. Here the CDR3 DNA reads TGTGCCAGCAGTGCCTCCGGTAACACTGAAGCTTTCTTT.